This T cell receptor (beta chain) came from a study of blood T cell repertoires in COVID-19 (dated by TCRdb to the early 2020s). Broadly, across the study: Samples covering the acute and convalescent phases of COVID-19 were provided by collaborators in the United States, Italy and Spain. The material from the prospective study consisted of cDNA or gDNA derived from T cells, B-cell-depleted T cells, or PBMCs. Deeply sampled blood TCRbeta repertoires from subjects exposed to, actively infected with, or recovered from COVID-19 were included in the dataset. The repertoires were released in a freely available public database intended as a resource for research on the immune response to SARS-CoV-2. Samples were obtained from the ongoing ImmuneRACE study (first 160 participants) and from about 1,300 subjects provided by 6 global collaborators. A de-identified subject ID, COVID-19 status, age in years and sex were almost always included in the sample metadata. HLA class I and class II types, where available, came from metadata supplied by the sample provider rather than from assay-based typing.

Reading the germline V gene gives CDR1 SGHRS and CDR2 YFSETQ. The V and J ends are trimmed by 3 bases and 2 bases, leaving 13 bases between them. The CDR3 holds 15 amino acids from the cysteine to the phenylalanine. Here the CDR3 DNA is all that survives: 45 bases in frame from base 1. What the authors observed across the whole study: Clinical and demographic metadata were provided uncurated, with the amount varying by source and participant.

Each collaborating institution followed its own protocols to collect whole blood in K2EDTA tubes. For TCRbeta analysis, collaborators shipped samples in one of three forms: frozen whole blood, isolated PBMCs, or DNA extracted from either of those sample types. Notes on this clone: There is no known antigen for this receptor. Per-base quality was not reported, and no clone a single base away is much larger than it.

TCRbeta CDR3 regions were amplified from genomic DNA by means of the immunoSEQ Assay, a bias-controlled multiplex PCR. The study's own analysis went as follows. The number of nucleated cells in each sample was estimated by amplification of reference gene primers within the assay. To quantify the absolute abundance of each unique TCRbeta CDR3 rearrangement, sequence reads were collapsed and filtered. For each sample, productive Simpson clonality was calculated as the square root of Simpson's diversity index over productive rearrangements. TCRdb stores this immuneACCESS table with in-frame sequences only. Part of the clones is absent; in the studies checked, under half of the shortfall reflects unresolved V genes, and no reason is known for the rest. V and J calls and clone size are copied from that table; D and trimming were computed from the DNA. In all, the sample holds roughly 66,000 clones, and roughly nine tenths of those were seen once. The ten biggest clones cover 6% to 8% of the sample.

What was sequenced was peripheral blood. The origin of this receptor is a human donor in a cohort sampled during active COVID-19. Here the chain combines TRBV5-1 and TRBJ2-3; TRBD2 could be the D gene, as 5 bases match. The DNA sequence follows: TGCGCCAGCAGCTCGGACTGGCCCGACACAGATACGCAGTATTTT. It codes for CASSSDWPDTDTQYF.